This TCR beta chain was profiled in a study of molecular identifiers for immune sequencing clone quantification. In TCRdb, the PCR reads were re-called with MiXCR into one record per CDR3 protein. The sample lists 7,500 to 9,500 distinct CDR3 sequences; approximately 14% were seen once. This clonotype has ten or more counts. The CDR3 spans 12 residues. The V end was cut by 3 bases, the J end by 0 bases, with 0 bases between. Germline V gene lookup returns CDR1 MNHEY and CDR2 SMNVEV (reference sequence). The TCR originated in a human donor in good health. Some libraries in this study had Jurkat cell RNA spiked in. The V and J genes are TRBV27 and TRBJ1-5; D ambiguous. The sequenced sample consisted of naive CD8+ T cells from blood, with Jurkat cell RNA spiked in. Subset described: FACS-sorted CD8+CD4-CCR7+CD45RA+ naive T cells. CDR3 loop: CASSFSNQPQHF. For the CDR3, the DNA is TGTGCCAGCAGTTTTAGCAATCAGCCCCAGCATTTT.